This T cell receptor (beta chain) is drawn from a study of cytomegalovirus exposure and HLA in healthy donors. Whole-study results and caveats: Despite most TCR sequences being rare, some public TCRs occurred in many donors.

Profiling relied on immunoSEQ multiplex PCR, and the TCRdb table lists in-frame clones only, not all of them. Of approximately 65,000 clones listed, roughly 95% are singletons. To note about this clone: Its antigen is currently unknown.

This CDR3 is 13 amino acids long. Trimming took off 4 bases at V and 5 bases at J, with 10 bases between the two ends. Germline loops: CDR1 SGHRS, CDR2 YFSETQ. The specimen sequenced was PBMCs. This receptor was taken from a man aged 18 to 30 in good health and CMV-seronegative. This sequence joins TRBV5-1 and TRBJ1-5; D possibly corresponds to TRBD1 (6 bases). CDR3 region: CASSAQGDQPQHF. CDR3 nucleotide sequence: TGCGCCAGCAGCGCACAGGGTGATCAGCCCCAGCATTTT.